This T cell receptor (beta chain) was recorded in a study of molecular identifiers for immune sequencing clone quantification. Study context: With replicates, the RNA of about 21,000 or 97,000 naive CD8 cells was split five ways and four were sequenced.

In the case of this clonotype: What it binds is not known.

TCRdb used MiXCR to reprocess the PCR reads, holding one entry per CDR3 protein. The data show around 54,000 distinct CDR3 sequences, under 30% seen once. Study-level results: Among effectors, clones above 20 RNA copies held over 99% of molecules; among naive cells, under 1%.

The germline V gene encodes CDR1 SGHDN and CDR2 FVKESK. V lost 4 bases, J lost 6 bases, and 27 bases lay in between. CDR3 length: 18 amino acids. Preparation of naive CD8 libraries involved roughly 18,000 to 1,100,000 sorted cells and 10%, 30% or 50% RNA. Naive CD8 T cells were FACS-sorted by CD8+CD4-CCR7+CD45RA+ markers. Input material: naive CD8+ T cells from blood, with Jurkat cell RNA spiked in. The subset: FACS-sorted CD8+CD4-CCR7+CD45RA+ naive T cells. The TCR was taken from a human donor in good health. Some libraries in this study had Jurkat cell RNA spiked in. This sequence joins TRBV14 and TRBJ1-2; D is unclear. CDR3 sequence (DNA): TGTGCCAGCAGCCCCCTCCCCTCTTTTGACGGCGAAGTGGATGGCTACACCTTC. Its protein is CASSPLPSFDGEVDGYTF.